This TCR beta chain was observed in a study of response to subunit inactivated influenza vaccine. Broader study findings: Authors suggested each seasonal influenza vaccination recruits few new T cells.

TCRdb processed the RT-PCR reads anew with MiXCR; each CDR3 protein has one entry. This table holds 450,000 to 500,000 distinct CDR3 sequences, approximately 9.9% found once. The V and J ends lost 10 bases and 6 bases respectively, with 13 bases between them. Germline CDR1 is MNHEY and CDR2 is SVGEGT. The CDR3 totals 11 residues. This clonotype was detected only a few times. As yet, its antigen is unknown. This sequence joins TRBV6-2 or TRBV6-3 and TRBJ2-7; the D call may be TRBD1 or TRBD2 (5 bases each). The clonotype comes from a man between 45 and 60 years old who received an inactivated influenza vaccine. This specimen consisted of PBMCs from blood, obtained about 40 days after vaccination. The CDR3 sequence is CAIREGPEQYF. In nucleotides, the CDR3 is TGTGCCATCCGCGAGGGACCCGAGCAGTACTTC.